The 14 T cell receptor beta chains listed next were all sequenced from one sample in a study of long-term antiretroviral therapy in people with HIV. The assay, immunoSEQ v3.0, was run at survey level. TCRdb keeps only in-frame clones here, not all; method: immunoSEQ multiplex PCR. The table has 28,000 or so clones, 84% seen once; the top ten hold 6.2%. The sample was unsorted PBMCs, taken 0.4 years after starting antiretroviral therapy. All receptors derive from a man aged 18-30 years with HIV.

The chain carries TRBV19 and TRBJ2-7; the D gene is possibly TRBD2 (5 bases). CDR1 LNHDA and CDR2 SQIVND come from the germline V gene (reference sequence). CDR3 size: 13 residues. Trimming removed 7 bases from V and 1 base from J, with 11 bases in between. The CDR3 protein is CASIGGASYEQYF. The CDR3 DNA is TGTGCCAGTATAGGAGGTGCGTCCTACGAGCAGTACTTC. Full variable domain (missing parts from reference TRBV19 and TRBJ2-7): DGGITQSPKYLFRKEGQNVTLSCEQNLNHDAMYWYRQDPGQGLRLIYYSQIVNDFQKGDIAEGYSVSREKKESFPLTVTSAQKNPTAFYLCASIGGASYEQYFGPGTRLTVT.

In this sample, this clone turned up a few times. The chain employs TRBV28 and TRBJ2-7; D is unresolved. There are 15 residues in the CDR3. V lost 1 base to trimming and J lost 6 bases, with 16 bases between them. The germline CDR1 and CDR2 sequences are MDHEN and SYDVKM. The CDR3 region has the DNA TGTGCCAGCAGTTTATTGGAGACTGCTACCTCCGAGCAGTACTTC. Translation: CASSLLETATSEQYF.

This clone was seen a single time. The chain joins TRBV9 to TRBJ1-5; D gene uncertain. Deletions cut 7 bases from V and 3 bases from J, with 11 bases between. The CDR3 sequence is 13 residues long. Per the germline V gene, CDR1 is SGDLS and CDR2 is YYNGEE. CDR3: CASGPGNNQPQHF. The DNA for the CDR3 is TGTGCCAGCGGGCCGGGGAACAATCAGCCCCAGCATTTT.

The chain uses TRBV11-2 and TRBJ2-7; D might be TRBD1 (6 bases). CDR3 length: 14 amino acids. V dropped 5 bases and J dropped 5 bases, with 16 bases sitting between them. The V gene's germline CDR1 is SGHAT and CDR2 FQNNGV. CDR3 residues: CASSQTGFGNEQYF. The CDR3 nucleotides are TGTGCCAGCAGCCAAACAGGGTTTGGTAACGAGCAGTACTTC.

The sample holds a few counts of this clone. The CDR3 coding sequence is TGTGCCAGCAGCCCGGACAGGGGAGCGGGCTACACCTTC. Protein: CASSPDRGAGYTF. The chain uses TRBV11-2 and TRBJ1-2; TRBD1 matches at 9 bases. Germline V gene data show CDR1 as SGHAT and CDR2 as FQNNGV. The CDR3 extends over 13 amino acids. V trimming: 5 bases; J trimming: 8 bases; junction bases outside the gene matches: 6. Using reference TRBV11-2 and TRBJ1-2 for the parts outside the CDR3, the full variable domain is EAGVAQSPRYKIIEKRQSVAFWCNPISGHATLYWYQQILGQGPKLLIQFQNNGVVDDSQLPKDRFSAERLKGVDSTLKIQPAKLEDSAVYLCASSPDRGAGYTFGSGTRLTVV.

The chain recombines TRBV19 with TRBJ2-3, with TRBD1 identical over 9 bases. J was trimmed by 5 bases and V by 4 bases; bases with no gene match: 7. The germline V gene encodes CDR1 LNHDA and CDR2 SQIVND (reference sequence). CDR3 size: 15 residues. For the CDR3, the DNA is TGTGCCAGTAGTAAGAAACAGGGGGCCCTAGATACGCAGTATTTT. Amino acid sequence: CASSKKQGALDTQYF.

The rearrangement uses TRBV14 and TRBJ1-1; weak D call: TRBD1 (6 bases). This CDR3 has 13 residues. Trimming removed 2 bases from V and 6 bases from J, with 10 bases in between. From germline, CDR1 is SGHDN and CDR2 FVKESK. The CDR3 nucleotides read TGTGCCAGCAGCCAATTACAGGGAGCTGAAGCTTTCTTT. It codes for CASSQLQGAEAFF.

The chain uses TRBV7-6 and TRBJ2-7, with D tentatively TRBD1 or TRBD2 (5 bases each). This CDR3 has 14 amino acids. Germline CDR1 SGHVS, CDR2 FNYEAQ. Deletions cut 1 base from V and 3 bases from J, with 10 bases between. The CDR3 protein is CASSLGDGSYEQYF. The CDR3 DNA reads TGTGCCAGCAGCTTAGGGGACGGTAGCTACGAGCAGTACTTC. Full variable domain (missing parts from reference TRBV7-6 and TRBJ2-7): GAGVSQSPRYKVTKRGQDVALRCDPISGHVSLYWYRQALGQGPEFLTYFNYEAQQDKSGLPNDRFSAERPEGSISTLTIQRTEQRDSAMYRCASSLGDGSYEQYFGPGTRLTVT.

This sequence joins TRBV4-3 and TRBJ1-5; no reliable D call. The germline V and J ends were trimmed by 0 bases and 6 bases, with 6 bases remaining between them. CDR3 length equals 13 residues. The germline V gene encodes CDR1 LGHNA and CDR2 YSLEER. This CDR3 is CASSQDPIQPQHF. DNA for the CDR3: TGCGCCAGCAGCCAAGATCCAATTCAGCCCCAGCATTTT.

The CDR3 bases are TGTGCCAGCAGCCAAGACACTGAAGCTTTCTTT. It translates to CASSQDTEAFF. V usage is TRBV14 and J usage is TRBJ1-1, with D unresolved. Trimming left V 0 bases short and J 4 bases short, with 0 bases between. The CDR3 consists of 11 residues. CDR1 is SGHDN, CDR2 FVKESK, per germline.

The rearrangement uses TRBV9 and TRBJ2-7, with 9 bases matching TRBD1. Trimming took 3 bases from V and 2 from J; bases not matched to a gene: 6. The CDR3 is 15 amino acids. Germline CDR1 is SGDLS and CDR2 is YYNGEE. Here the CDR3 reads CASSAAQGAPYEQYF. CDR3 nucleotides: TGTGCCAGCAGCGCCGCACAGGGGGCCCCCTACGAGCAGTACTTC.

The chain uses TRBV13 and TRBJ1-4, with D unresolved. V was pared by 6 bases and J by 3 bases, with 23 bases between. Germline-derived CDR1 and CDR2 are PRHDT and FYEKMQ (reference sequence). The CDR3 sequence is 18 residues long. The CDR3 here is CASRSRRSARGPNEKLFF. CDR3 coding DNA: TGTGCCAGCAGATCCCGACGGTCCGCTAGAGGCCCTAATGAAAAACTGTTTTTT.

The genes are TRBV15 and TRBJ1-2, with D perhaps matching TRBD1 (6 bases). With 0 bases removed from V and 6 bases from J, the gap between germline ends came to 14 bases. Germline V gives CDR1 LNHNV, CDR2 YYDKDF (reference sequence). The CDR3 totals 15 residues. The CDR3 sequence: CATSRDEGVLNGYTF. The CDR3 DNA sequence: TGTGCCACCAGCAGAGATGAGGGGGTCCTTAATGGCTACACCTTC.

The V gene is TRBV28, the J gene TRBJ1-1; 8 bases map to TRBD1. The CDR3 is 14 amino acids. The ends lost 5 bases at V and 10 bases at J; junction bases unmatched: 12. Looked up from germline, CDR1 is MDHEN and CDR2 is SYDVKM. The DNA of the CDR3 is TGTGCCAGCAGTCCCCGGACAGGGTTCGTAAGAGCTTTCTTT. This translates into CASSPRTGFVRAFF.